The 29 T cell receptor beta chains below all came from one sample that was sequenced in a study of OX40 agonist ivuxolimab in advanced cancers. The repertoire was sequenced with immunoSEQ multiplex PCR; TCRdb's copy has only in-frame clones and lacks some. The repertoire has just under 65,000 clones, around four fifths of them found once; the top ten carry 9.8%. Sequenced material: CD4+ or CD8+ T cells sorted from blood, taken in a trial of the OX40 agonist ivuxolimab. All receptors derive from an adult with an advanced solid tumor such as melanoma, head and neck, liver or kidney cancer.

V usage is TRBV9 and J usage is TRBJ2-1; D perhaps matches TRBD1 (6 bases). The V gene lost 3 bases and the J gene lost 10 bases, with 14 bases spanning the gap. CDR3 size: 13 residues. Germline-derived CDR1 and CDR2 are SGDLS and YYNGEE. CDR3 DNA sequence: TGTGCCAGCAGCGCACCCCGGGACACCGAGCAGTTCTTC. Encoded protein: CASSAPRDTEQFF.

This chain joins TRBV6-5 and TRBJ2-7, with 8 bases that match TRBD1. Germline CDR1 is MNHEY and CDR2 is SVGAGI. The CDR3 sequence is 14 residues long. V trimming: 5 bases; J trimming: 6 bases; junction bases outside the gene matches: 9. CDR3 protein: CASSRLTGDPEQYF. The CDR3 DNA reads TGTGCCAGCAGTAGACTGACAGGGGACCCCGAGCAGTACTTC.

The genes are TRBV12-1 and TRBJ1-2. TRBV12-1 is described as a pseudogene. This CDR3 region has 13 residues. CDR3 nucleotide sequence: TGTGCCAGCAGATTGGAAAGGGAGAATGGCTACACCTTC. It is translated as CASRLERENGYTF.

The rearrangement uses TRBV27 and TRBJ2-7; D remains ambiguous. CDR1 and CDR2 from the germline V gene are MNHEY and SMNVEV (reference sequence). This CDR3 is built from 15 residues. V was clipped by 3 bases and J by 0 bases, with 12 bases between them. CDR3 protein: CASSFQAFSSYEQYF. For the CDR3, the DNA is TGTGCCAGCAGTTTTCAGGCCTTCAGCTCCTACGAGCAGTACTTC.

This chain joins TRBV5-1 and TRBJ2-3; TRBD1 agrees at 9 bases. The germline gives CDR1 SGHRS, CDR2 YFSETQ. Trimming cost V 7 bases and J 5 bases; bases outside gene matches: 11. CDR3 size: 15 residues. The CDR3 spells CASGDPQGAGDTQYF. The CDR3 region has the DNA TGCGCCAGCGGAGACCCACAGGGGGCTGGAGATACGCAGTATTTT. The full variable domain, in which reference TRBV5-1 and TRBJ2-3 provide the parts outside the CDR3, is KAGVTQTPRYLIKTRGQQVTLSCSPISGHRSVSWYQQTPGQGLQFLFEYFSETQRNKGNFPGRFSGRQFSNSRSEMNVSTLELGDSALYLCASGDPQGAGDTQYFGPGTRLTVL.

CDR3 DNA: TGTGCCAGCAGCGTACTCGCTGCTGGGGCCAACGTCCTGACTTTC. It translates to CASSVLAAGANVLTF. This rearrangement joins TRBV9 to TRBJ2-6; no clear D. The germline V gene encodes CDR1 SGDLS and CDR2 YYNGEE. This CDR3 spans 15 amino acids. The V end was cut by 1 base, the J end by 2 bases, with 7 bases between.

The gene calls are TRBV18 and TRBJ1-1; 9 nucleotides match TRBD1. V shed 3 bases and J 0 bases; nucleotides not matched to a gene: 2. From germline, CDR1 is KGHSH and CDR2 LQKENI. CDR3 size: 15 residues. In DNA, the CDR3 is TGTGCCAGCTCACCTGGACAGGGGATGAACACTGAAGCTTTCTTT. Translating gives CASSPGQGMNTEAFF.

The genes are TRBV27 and TRBJ2-7, with 7 bases identical to TRBD2. V was pared by 2 bases and J by 1 base, with 5 bases of the junction left unmatched. Germline V gene sequence: CDR1 MNHEY, CDR2 SMNVEV (reference sequence). There are 15 residues in the CDR3. The CDR3 DNA follows: TGTGCCAGCAGTTTAAGCGGGGTAGGGTCCTACGAGCAGTACTTC. Its protein is CASSLSGVGSYEQYF.

This chain links TRBV2 with TRBJ1-3; tentative D call: TRBD1 (5 bases). Per germline, CDR1 SNHLY and CDR2 FYNNEI. The V end lost 4 bases, the J end lost 4 bases, and 14 bases lay between the germline ends. The CDR3 consists of 15 residues. The CDR3: CASSGRGPTGNTIYF. The DNA for the CDR3 is TGTGCCAGCAGTGGAAGGGGACCGACAGGAAACACCATATATTTT. Full variable domain (outside the CDR3, taken from reference TRBV2 and TRBJ1-3): EPEVTQTPSHQVTQMGQEVILRCVPISNHLYFYWYRQILGQKVEFLVSFYNNEISEKSEIFDDQFSVERPDGSNFTLKIRSTKLEDSAMYFCASSGRGPTGNTIYFGEGSWLTVV.

The chain carries TRBV19 and TRBJ2-7; the D gene is possibly TRBD2 (6 bases). Trimming took 6 bases from V and 7 from J, leaving 13 bases between them. The germline V gene encodes CDR1 LNHDA and CDR2 SQIVND (reference sequence). The length of the CDR3 is 12 residues. CDR3 residues: CASRGTAGEQYF. In DNA form, the CDR3 reads TGTGCCAGTAGAGGTACTGCGGGAGAGCAGTACTTC.

This chain links TRBV7-6 with TRBJ2-7; 7 positions match TRBD1. V trimming: 5 bases; J trimming: 0 bases; junction bases outside the gene matches: 7. The germline V gene encodes CDR1 SGHVS and CDR2 FNYEAQ. The CDR3 is made up of 15 amino acids. The CDR3 reads CASSPHRGPSYEQYF. The CDR3 DNA sequence: TGTGCCAGCAGCCCCCACAGGGGTCCCTCCTACGAGCAGTACTTC.

The chain recombines TRBV7-8 with TRBJ2-5, with D maybe TRBD1 (6 bases). This CDR3 has 15 amino acids. The germline V gene has CDR1 SGHVS and CDR2 FQNEAQ. Trimming stripped 4 bases from V and 5 bases from J, with 17 bases between. The CDR3 DNA is TGTGCCAGCAGCTGGGGGCCGGCTGCACGGGAGACCCAGTACTTC. Amino acids: CASSWGPAARETQYF.

J is TRBJ1-5 and V is TRBV15; maybe TRBD1 (6 bases). Germline CDR1 reads LNHNV; CDR2 reads YYDKDF (reference sequence). The CDR3 covers 14 residues. V was trimmed by 5 bases and J by 6 bases, leaving 14 bases between them. The CDR3 loop is CATSGGRRFQPQHF. The CDR3, as DNA: TGTGCCACCAGCGGGGGGCGAAGATTTCAGCCCCAGCATTTT.

The chain is built from TRBV19 and TRBJ1-3; no reliable D call. Deletions cut 7 bases from V and 3 bases from J, with 13 bases between. Germline V gene lookup returns CDR1 LNHDA and CDR2 SQIVND (reference sequence). This CDR3 has 14 amino acids. CDR3 protein: CASTARNIGNTIYF. In DNA form, the CDR3 reads TGTGCCAGTACCGCGAGGAATATTGGAAACACCATATATTTT.

The sample holds one count of this clone. The chain uses TRBV10-3 and TRBJ1-4; D gene uncertain. The CDR3 loop spans 14 amino acids. CDR1 is ENHRY and CDR2 is SYGVKD in the germline V gene. Trimming left V 3 bases short and J 3 bases short, with 8 bases between. CDR3 DNA sequence: TGTGCCATCAGTGATACGAGTCCTAATGAAAAACTGTTTTTT. Residues: CAISDTSPNEKLFF.

V gene TRBV6-6 combines with J gene TRBJ2-3; TRBD2 matches at 12 bases. V lost 2 bases, J lost 3 bases, and 3 bases stayed unmatched. The length of the CDR3 is 16 residues. Germline CDR1 MNHNY, CDR2 SVGAGI (reference sequence). The DNA for the CDR3 is TGTGCCAGCAGTTACGACGGACTAGCGGGGACAGATACGCAGTATTTT. It specifies CASSYDGLAGTDTQYF.

This chain links TRBV5-6 with TRBJ1-1, with a tentative D call TRBD1 (5 bases). V was clipped by 0 bases and J by 0 bases, with 9 bases between them. The germline V gene encodes CDR1 SGHDT and CDR2 YYEEEE. The length of the CDR3 is 15 residues. Here the CDR3 DNA reads TGTGCCAGCAGCTTGGGAGTGACAGTGAACACTGAAGCTTTCTTT. The encoded protein is CASSLGVTVNTEAFF.

In regard to this clone: Mismatch with germline at one junction end may stem from a read error. CDR3 in amino acids: CASSSPGSGETQYF. The CDR3 DNA reads as TGTGCTAGCAGCTCCCCGGGATCCGGGGAGACCCAGTACTTC. The chain carries TRBV7-7 and TRBJ2-5, with D perhaps TRBD2 (5 bases). Germline-derived CDR1 and CDR2 are SSHAT and FNYEAQ (reference sequence). This CDR3 has 14 residues.

The chain has TRBV19 and TRBJ2-1; D may match TRBD1 or TRBD2 (5 bases each). V dropped 5 bases and J dropped 12 bases, with 14 bases sitting between them. CDR1 and CDR2 from the germline V gene are LNHDA and SQIVND (reference sequence). This CDR3 comprises 12 residues. The CDR3 sequence: CASSPGPLRQFF. CDR3 nucleotide sequence: TGTGCCAGTAGTCCGGGACCCCTAAGGCAGTTCTTC.

CDR3 sequence reads: CASSSRDGSSYNSPLHF. CDR3 bases: TGCGCCAGCAGCAGCCGGGACGGAAGCTCCTATAATTCACCCCTCCACTTT. The chain uses TRBV4-3 and TRBJ1-6; weak D call: TRBD1 (5 bases). The CDR3 spans 17 residues. V lost 5 bases, J lost 0 bases, and 14 bases lay in between. Germline V gene sequence: CDR1 LGHNA, CDR2 YSLEER.

The genes are TRBV6-5 and TRBJ2-3, with D possibly being TRBD1 (6 bases). CDR3 size: 14 residues. V was shortened by 4 bases and J by 3 bases, with 11 bases between the two germline ends. CDR1 MNHEY and CDR2 SVGAGI come from the germline V gene. CDR3 residues: CASSSRQGTDTQYF. CDR3 sequence (DNA): TGTGCCAGCAGTTCTCGGCAGGGGACAGATACGCAGTATTTT.

The chain recombines TRBV7-6 with TRBJ1-1; D ambiguous. CDR1 SGHVS and CDR2 FNYEAQ come from the germline V gene. The V and J ends lost 1 base and 3 bases respectively, with 6 bases between them. This CDR3 spans 13 amino acids. Here the CDR3 reads CASSLEKDTEAFF. CDR3 DNA: TGTGCCAGCAGCTTAGAGAAGGACACTGAAGCTTTCTTT.

V is TRBV5-1 and J is TRBJ2-5; D is unresolved. This CDR3 is built from 14 residues. The V and J ends lost 0 bases and 0 bases respectively, with 6 bases between them. Germline V CDR1 and CDR2: SGHRS, YFSETQ. The CDR3 region is CASSLDSYQETQYF. The CDR3 region has the DNA TGCGCCAGCAGCTTGGACAGCTACCAAGAGACCCAGTACTTC.

This clone has a single count. The V call is TRBV28, the J call TRBJ2-5; no clear D gene. The J call is doubtful: the DNA matches TRBJ2-7 better. Germline values: CDR1 MDHEN, CDR2 SYDVKM. This CDR3 spans 12 amino acids. The CDR3 protein is CASSNWGYEQYF. The CDR3 nucleotides read TGTGCCAGCTCCAATTGGGGCTACGAGCAGTACTTC.

The V call is TRBV7-9, the J call TRBJ2-1, with TRBD1 matching over 7 bases. The CDR3 loop spans 17 amino acids. Germline CDR1 is SEHNR and CDR2 is FQNEAQ (reference sequence). The V and J ends lost 1 base and 0 bases, in that order; junction bases with no gene match: 6. CDR3 bases: TGTGCCAGCAGCTTAGAGAGGGGGCCAAGCTCCTACAATGAGCAGTTCTTC. Its translation is CASSLERGPSSYNEQFF.

This clone was counted only a few times. The rearrangement uses TRBV2 and TRBJ1-1, with D unclear. This CDR3 is built from 12 residues. The V and J ends lost 8 bases and 5 bases respectively, with 12 bases between them. Germline V gene lookup returns CDR1 SNHLY and CDR2 FYNNEI. The CDR3 DNA reads as TGTGCCAGCGAATGGGTTTTGACTGAAGCTTTCTTT. Protein sequence: CASEWVLTEAFF.

This clone has just one count. This rearrangement joins TRBV11-2 to TRBJ1-4; TRBD1 matches at 7 bases. The CDR3 is 12 residues long. Trimming removed 2 bases from V and 14 bases from J; junction bases left unmatched: 5. Germline-derived CDR1 and CDR2 are SGHAT and FQNNGV. The CDR3 bases are TGTGCCAGCAGCTTACCGACAGGGCGGCTGTTTTTT. Amino acid sequence: CASSLPTGRLFF.

J is TRBJ2-7 and V is TRBV11-2; D gene unclear. CDR1 SGHAT and CDR2 FQNNGV come from the germline V gene. The V and J ends lost 3 bases and 4 bases respectively, with 13 bases between them. The CDR3 length is 14 residues. CDR3 region: CASSFLPPPYEQYF. The CDR3 coding sequence is TGTGCCAGCAGCTTCCTTCCCCCACCTTACGAGCAGTACTTC. The full variable domain, with the rest looked up from reference TRBV11-2 and TRBJ2-7, is EAGVAQSPRYKIIEKRQSVAFWCNPISGHATLYWYQQILGQGPKLLIQFQNNGVVDDSQLPKDRFSAERLKGVDSTLKIQPAKLEDSAVYLCASSFLPPPYEQYFGPGTRLTVT.

The V call is TRBV2, the J call TRBJ2-5, with 12 bases fitting TRBD2. Unmatched junction bases numbered 2, after V lost 5 bases and J lost 4 bases. The CDR3 sequence is 14 residues long. Germline-derived CDR1 and CDR2 are SNHLY and FYNNEI. CDR3 in amino acids: CASSLAGGRETQYF. The DNA for the CDR3 is TGTGCCAGCAGTCTAGCGGGAGGGCGAGAGACCCAGTACTTC.